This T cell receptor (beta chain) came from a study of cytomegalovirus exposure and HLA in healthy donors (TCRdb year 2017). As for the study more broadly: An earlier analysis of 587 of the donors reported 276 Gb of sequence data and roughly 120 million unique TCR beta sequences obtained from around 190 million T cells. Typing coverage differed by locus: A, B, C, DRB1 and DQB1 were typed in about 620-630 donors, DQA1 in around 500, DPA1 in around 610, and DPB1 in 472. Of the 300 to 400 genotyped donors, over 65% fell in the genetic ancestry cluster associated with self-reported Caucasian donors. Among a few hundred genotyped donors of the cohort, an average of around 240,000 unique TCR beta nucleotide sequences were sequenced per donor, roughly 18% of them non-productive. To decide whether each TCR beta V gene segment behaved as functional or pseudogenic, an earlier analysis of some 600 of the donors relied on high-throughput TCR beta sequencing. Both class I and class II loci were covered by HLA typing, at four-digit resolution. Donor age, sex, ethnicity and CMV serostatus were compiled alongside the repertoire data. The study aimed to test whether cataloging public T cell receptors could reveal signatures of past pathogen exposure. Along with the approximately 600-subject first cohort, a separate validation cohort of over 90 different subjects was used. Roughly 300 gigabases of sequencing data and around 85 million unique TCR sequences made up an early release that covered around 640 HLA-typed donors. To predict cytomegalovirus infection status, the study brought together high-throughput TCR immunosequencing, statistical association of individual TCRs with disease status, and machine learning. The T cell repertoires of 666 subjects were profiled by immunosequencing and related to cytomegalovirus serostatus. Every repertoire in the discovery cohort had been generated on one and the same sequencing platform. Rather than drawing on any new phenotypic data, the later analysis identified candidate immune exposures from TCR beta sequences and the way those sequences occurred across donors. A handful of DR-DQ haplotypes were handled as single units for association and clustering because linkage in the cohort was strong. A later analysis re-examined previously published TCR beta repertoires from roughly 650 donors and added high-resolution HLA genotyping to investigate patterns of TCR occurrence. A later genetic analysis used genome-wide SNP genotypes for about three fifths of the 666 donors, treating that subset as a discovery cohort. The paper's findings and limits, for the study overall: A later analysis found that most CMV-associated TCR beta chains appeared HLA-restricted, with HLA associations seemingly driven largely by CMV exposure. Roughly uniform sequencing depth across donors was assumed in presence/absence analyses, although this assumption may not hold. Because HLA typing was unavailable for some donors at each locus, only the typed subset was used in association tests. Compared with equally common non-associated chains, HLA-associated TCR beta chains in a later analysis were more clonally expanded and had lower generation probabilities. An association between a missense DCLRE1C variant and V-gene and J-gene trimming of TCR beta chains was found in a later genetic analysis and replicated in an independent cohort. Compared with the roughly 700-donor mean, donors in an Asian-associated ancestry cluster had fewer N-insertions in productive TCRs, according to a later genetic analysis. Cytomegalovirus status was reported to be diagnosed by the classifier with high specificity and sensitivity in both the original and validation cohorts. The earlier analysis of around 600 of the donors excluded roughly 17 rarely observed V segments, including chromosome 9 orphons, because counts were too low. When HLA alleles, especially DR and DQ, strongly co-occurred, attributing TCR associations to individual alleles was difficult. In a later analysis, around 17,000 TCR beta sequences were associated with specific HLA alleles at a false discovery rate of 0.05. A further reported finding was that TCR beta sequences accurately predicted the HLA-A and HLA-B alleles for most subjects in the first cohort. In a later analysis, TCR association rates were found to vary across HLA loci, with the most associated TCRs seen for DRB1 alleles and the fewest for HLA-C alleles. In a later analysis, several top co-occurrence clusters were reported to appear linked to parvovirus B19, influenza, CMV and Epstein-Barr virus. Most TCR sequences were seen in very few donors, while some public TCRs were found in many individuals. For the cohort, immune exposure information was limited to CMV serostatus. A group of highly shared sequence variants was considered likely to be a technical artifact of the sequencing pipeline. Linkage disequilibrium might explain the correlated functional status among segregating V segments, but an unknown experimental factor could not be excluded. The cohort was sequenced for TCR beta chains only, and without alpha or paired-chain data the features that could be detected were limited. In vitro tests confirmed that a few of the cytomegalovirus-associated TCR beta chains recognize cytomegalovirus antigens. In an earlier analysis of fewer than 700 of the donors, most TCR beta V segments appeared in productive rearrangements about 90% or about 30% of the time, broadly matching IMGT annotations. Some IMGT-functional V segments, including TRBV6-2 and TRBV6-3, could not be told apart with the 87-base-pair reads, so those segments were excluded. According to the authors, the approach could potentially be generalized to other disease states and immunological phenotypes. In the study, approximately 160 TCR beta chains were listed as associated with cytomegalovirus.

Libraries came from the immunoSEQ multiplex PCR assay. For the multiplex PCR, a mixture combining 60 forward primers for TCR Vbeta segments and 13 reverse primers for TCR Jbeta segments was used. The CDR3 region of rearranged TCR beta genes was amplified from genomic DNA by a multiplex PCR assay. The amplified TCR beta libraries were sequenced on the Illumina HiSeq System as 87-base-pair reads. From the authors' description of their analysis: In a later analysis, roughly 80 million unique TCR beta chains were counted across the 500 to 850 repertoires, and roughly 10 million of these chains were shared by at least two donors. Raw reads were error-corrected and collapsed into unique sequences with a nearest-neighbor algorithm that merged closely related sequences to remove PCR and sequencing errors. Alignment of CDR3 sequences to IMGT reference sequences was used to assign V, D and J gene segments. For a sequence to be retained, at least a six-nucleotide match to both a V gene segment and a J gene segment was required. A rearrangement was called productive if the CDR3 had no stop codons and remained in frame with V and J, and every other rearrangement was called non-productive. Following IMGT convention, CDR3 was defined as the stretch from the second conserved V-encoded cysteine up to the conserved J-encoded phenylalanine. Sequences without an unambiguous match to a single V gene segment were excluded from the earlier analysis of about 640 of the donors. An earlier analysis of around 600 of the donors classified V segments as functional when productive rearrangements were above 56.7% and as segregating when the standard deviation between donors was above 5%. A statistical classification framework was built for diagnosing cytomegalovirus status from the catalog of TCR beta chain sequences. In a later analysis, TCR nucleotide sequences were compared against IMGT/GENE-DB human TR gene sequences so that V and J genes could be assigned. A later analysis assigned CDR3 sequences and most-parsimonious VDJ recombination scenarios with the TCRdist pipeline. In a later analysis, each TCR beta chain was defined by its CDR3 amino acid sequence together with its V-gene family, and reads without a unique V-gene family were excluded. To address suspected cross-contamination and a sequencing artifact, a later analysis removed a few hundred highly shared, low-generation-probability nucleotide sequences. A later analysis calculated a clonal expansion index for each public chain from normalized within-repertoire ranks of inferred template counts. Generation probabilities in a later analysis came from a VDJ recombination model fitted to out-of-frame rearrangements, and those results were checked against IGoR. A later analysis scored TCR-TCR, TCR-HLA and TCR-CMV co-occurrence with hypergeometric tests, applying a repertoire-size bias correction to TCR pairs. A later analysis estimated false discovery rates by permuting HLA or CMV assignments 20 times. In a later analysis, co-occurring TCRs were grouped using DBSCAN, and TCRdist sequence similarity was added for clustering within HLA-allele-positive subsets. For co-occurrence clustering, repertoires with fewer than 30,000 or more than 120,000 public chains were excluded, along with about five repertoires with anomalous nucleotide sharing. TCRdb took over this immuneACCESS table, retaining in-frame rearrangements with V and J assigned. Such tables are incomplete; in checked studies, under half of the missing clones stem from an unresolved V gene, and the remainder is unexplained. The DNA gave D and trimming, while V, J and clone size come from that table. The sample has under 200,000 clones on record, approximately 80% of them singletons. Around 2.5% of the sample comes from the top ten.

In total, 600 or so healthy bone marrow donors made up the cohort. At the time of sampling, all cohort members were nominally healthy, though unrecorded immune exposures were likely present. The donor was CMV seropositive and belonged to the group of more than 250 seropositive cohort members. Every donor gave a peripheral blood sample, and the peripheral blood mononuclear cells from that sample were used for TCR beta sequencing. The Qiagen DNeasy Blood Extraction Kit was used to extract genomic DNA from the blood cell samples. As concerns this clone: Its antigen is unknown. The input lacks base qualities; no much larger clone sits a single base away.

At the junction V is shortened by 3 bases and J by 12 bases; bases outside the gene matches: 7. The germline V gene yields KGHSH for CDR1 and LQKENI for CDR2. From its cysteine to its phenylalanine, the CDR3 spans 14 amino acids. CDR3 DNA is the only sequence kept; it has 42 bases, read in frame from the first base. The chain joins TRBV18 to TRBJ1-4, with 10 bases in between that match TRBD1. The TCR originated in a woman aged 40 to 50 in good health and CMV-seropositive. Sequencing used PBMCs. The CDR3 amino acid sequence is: CASSPTGGFRELFF. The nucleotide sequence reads TGTGCCAGCTCACCGACAGGGGGCTTTCGGGAACTGTTTTTT.